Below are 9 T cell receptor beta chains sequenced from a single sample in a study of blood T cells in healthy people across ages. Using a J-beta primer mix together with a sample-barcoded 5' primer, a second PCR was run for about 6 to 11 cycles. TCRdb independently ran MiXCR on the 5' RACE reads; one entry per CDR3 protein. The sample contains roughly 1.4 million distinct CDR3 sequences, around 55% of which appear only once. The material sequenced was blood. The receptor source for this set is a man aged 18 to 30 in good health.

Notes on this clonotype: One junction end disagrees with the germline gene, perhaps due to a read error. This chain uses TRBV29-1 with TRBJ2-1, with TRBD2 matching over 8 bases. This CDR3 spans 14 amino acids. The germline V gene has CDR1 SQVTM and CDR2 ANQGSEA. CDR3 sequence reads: CSGSGTSSHNEQFF. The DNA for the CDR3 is TGCAGTGGTAGCGGGACCAGCTCCCACAATGAGCAGTTCTTC.

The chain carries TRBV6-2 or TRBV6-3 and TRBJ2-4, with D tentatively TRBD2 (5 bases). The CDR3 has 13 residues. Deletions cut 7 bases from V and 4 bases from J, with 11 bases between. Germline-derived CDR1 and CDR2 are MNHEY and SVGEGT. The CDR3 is CASTEAAKNIQYF. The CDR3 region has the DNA TGTGCCAGCACGGAGGCAGCTAAAAACATTCAGTACTTC.

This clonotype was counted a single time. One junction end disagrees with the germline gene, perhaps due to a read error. CDR3 sequence: CASREGGASNQPQHF. CDR3 coding DNA: TGTGCCAGCAGGGAAGGGGGGGCCAGCAATCAGCCCCAGCATTTT. V and J are TRBV6-1 and TRBJ1-5; D may be TRBD1 (6 bases). Germline V gene sequence: CDR1 MNHNS, CDR2 SASEGT. The CDR3 is 15 residues long.

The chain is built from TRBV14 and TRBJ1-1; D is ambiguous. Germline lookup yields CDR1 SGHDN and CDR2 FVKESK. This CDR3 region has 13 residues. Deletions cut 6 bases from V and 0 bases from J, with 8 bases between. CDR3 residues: CASSNSMNTEAFF. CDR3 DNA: TGTGCCAGCAGTAACTCCATGAACACTGAAGCTTTCTTT.

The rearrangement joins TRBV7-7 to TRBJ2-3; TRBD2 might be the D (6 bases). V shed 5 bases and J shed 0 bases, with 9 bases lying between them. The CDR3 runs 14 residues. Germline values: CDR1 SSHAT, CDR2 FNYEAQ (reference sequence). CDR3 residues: CASSKTRSTDTQYF. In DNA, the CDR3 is TGTGCCAGCAGCAAGACTAGGAGCACAGATACGCAGTATTTT.

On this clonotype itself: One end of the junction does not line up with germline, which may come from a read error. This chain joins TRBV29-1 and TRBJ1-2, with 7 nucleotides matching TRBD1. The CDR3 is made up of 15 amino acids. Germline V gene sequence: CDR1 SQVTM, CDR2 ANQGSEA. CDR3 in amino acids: CSVESRDSANYGYIF. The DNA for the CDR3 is TGCAGCGTGGAGTCCCGGGACAGCGCTAACTATGGCTACATCTTC. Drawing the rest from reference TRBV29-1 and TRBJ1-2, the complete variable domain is SAVISQKPSRDICQRGTSLTIQCQVDSQVTMMFWYRQQPGQSLTLIATANQGSEATYESGFVIDKFPISRPNLTFSTLTVSNMSPEDSSIYLCSVESRDSANYGYIFGSGTRLTVV.

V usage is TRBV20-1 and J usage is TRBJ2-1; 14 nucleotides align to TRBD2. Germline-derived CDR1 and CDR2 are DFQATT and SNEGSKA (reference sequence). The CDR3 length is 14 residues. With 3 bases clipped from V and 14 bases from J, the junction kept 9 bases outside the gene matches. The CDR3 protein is CSASASGTSGSKFF. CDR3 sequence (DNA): TGCAGTGCTAGCGCCTCCGGGACTAGCGGGAGTAAGTTCTTC.

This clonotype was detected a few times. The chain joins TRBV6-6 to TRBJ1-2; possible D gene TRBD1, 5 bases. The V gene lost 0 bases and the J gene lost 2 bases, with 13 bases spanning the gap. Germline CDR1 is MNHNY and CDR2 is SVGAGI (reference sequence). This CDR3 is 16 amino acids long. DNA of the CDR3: TGTGCCAGCAGTTACTCCAACAGGTTCAAAAACTATGGCTACACCTTC. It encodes CASSYSNRFKNYGYTF.

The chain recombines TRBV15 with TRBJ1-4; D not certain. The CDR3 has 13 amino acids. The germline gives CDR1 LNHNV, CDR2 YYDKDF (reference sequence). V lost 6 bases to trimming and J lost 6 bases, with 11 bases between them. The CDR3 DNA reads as TGTGCCACCAGTCCCTTGCGACATGAAAAACTGTTTTTT. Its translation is CATSPLRHEKLFF.